Each of the 30 T cell receptor beta chains below was sequenced from the same sample in a study of technical replicates of blood from several donors. Assay: immunoSEQ multiplex PCR; the TCRdb copy retains only in-frame clones and omits some. The data contain tens of thousands of clones, around 93% of them seen just once; the ten biggest clones take up about 0.23%. Sequencing was done on a sample of T cells isolated from PBMCs. These receptors all come from a human donor in good health.

The J gene is TRBJ2-7, the V gene TRBV4-1, with unresolved D. From germline, CDR1 is MGHRA and CDR2 YSYEKL. With 1 base removed from V and 5 bases from J, the gap between germline ends came to 12 bases. The CDR3 is made up of 14 amino acids. CDR3 in amino acids: CASSQGSHSDEQYF. Written as DNA, the CDR3 is TGCGCCAGCAGCCAAGGTAGTCATTCGGACGAGCAGTACTTC.

The chain combines TRBV29-1 with TRBJ2-1; maybe TRBD2 (6 bases). The CDR3 is made up of 14 amino acids. V was clipped by 3 bases and J by 4 bases, with 13 bases between them. Germline V lookup: CDR1 SQVTM, CDR2 ANQGSEA. This CDR3 reads CSVDGRRGYNEQFF. As DNA, the CDR3 is TGCAGCGTTGATGGTAGACGGGGGTACAATGAGCAGTTCTTC.

The chain recombines TRBV4-1 with TRBJ2-3; the D is unclear. The V and J ends lost 2 bases and 11 bases respectively, with 17 bases between them. The CDR3 length is 14 residues. Germline CDR1 reads MGHRA; CDR2 reads YSYEKL. CDR3 bases: TGCGCCAGCAGCCAACCCTCTAGACTCCGTGTGCAGTATTTT. This encodes CASSQPSRLRVQYF.

The rearrangement joins TRBV7-2 to TRBJ2-7; TRBD1 aligns across 11 bases. Germline CDR1 is SGHTA and CDR2 is FQGNSA. CDR3 length: 15 amino acids. After removal of 4 bases from V and 4 bases from J, the junction contained 6 bases not matched to a gene. The CDR3 sequence: CASSSGGTGGYEQYF. DNA for the CDR3: TGTGCCAGCAGCTCGGGGGGGACAGGGGGTTACGAGCAGTACTTC.

V and J are TRBV27 and TRBJ2-7, with 7 bases identical to TRBD1. Germline assignment: CDR1 MNHEY and CDR2 SMNVEV (reference sequence). The CDR3 spans 14 residues. The V segment lost 3 bases and the J segment 3 bases; nucleotides outside the gene matches: 5. The CDR3 nucleotides are TGTGCCAGCAGTTTGACAGGGCTCGGCTACGAGCAGTACTTC. It is translated as CASSLTGLGYEQYF.

This rearrangement joins TRBV4-1 to TRBJ2-3, with TRBD1 as a possible D gene (6 bases). The CDR3 is 20 residues long. Trimming took 5 bases from V and 0 from J, leaving 27 bases between them. In germline, CDR1 is MGHRA, CDR2 YSYEKL. The CDR3: CASSKMVGRGERWSTDTQYF. As DNA, the CDR3 is TGCGCCAGCAGCAAAATGGTGGGCAGGGGTGAGCGATGGAGCACAGATACGCAGTATTTT.

CDR3 coding DNA: TGTGCCAGCAGCTTAGTACCAGGGGAAGGCTACACCTTC. It specifies CASSLVPGEGYTF. V and J are TRBV7-9 and TRBJ1-2; tentative D call: TRBD1 (6 bases). Looked up from germline, CDR1 is SEHNR and CDR2 is FQNEAQ (reference sequence). The length of the CDR3 is 13 residues. The ends were cut back, 1 base at V and 8 bases at J, with 11 bases in the middle.

This clone was recorded once. Here the CDR3 reads CASSSRDEQFF. The CDR3 coding sequence is TGTGCCAGCAGCTCTCGGGATGAGCAGTTCTTC. The chain couples TRBV7-9 to TRBJ2-1; no firm D call. Trimming removed 4 bases at V and 8 bases at J, with 6 bases between. Germline-derived CDR1 and CDR2 are SEHNR and FQNEAQ (reference sequence). The CDR3 runs 11 residues.

The chain carries TRBV5-1 and TRBJ1-2; no clear D gene. The CDR3 has 13 amino acids. V dropped 4 bases and J dropped 7 bases, with 14 bases sitting between them. From germline, CDR1 is SGHRS and CDR2 YFSETQ. CDR3 sequence: CASSPREGLGYTF. In DNA form, the CDR3 reads TGCGCCAGCAGCCCCCGCGAGGGCCTTGGCTACACCTTC.

The table lists this clone with a count of one. This sequence joins TRBV28 and TRBJ1-1; D call uncertain. The CDR3 is 14 residues long. Germline V gene sequence: CDR1 MDHEN, CDR2 SYDVKM. Between the trimmed V and J ends, which lost 4 bases and 5 bases, there was a span of 14 bases. CDR3 protein: CASSSPITVTEAFF. CDR3 sequence (DNA): TGTGCCAGCAGTTCACCAATTACGGTGACTGAAGCTTTCTTT.

The chain recombines TRBV11-3 with TRBJ2-1, with D perhaps TRBD2 (6 bases). This CDR3 spans 12 amino acids. Germline CDR1 SGHNT, CDR2 YENEEA. The V end lost 9 bases, the J end lost 4 bases, and 10 bases lay between the germline ends. Here the CDR3 reads CASPEGYNEQFF. In nucleotides, the CDR3 is TGTGCCAGTCCGGAGGGTTACAATGAGCAGTTCTTC.

The chain employs TRBV4-1 and TRBJ1-1, with D tentatively TRBD1 (5 bases). The germline V gene encodes CDR1 MGHRA and CDR2 YSYEKL. V was trimmed by 3 bases and J by 11 bases, leaving 13 bases between them. The CDR3 is 12 amino acids. The CDR3 protein is CASSHNQGLAFF. The CDR3 bases are TGCGCCAGCAGCCATAACCAGGGTCTGGCTTTCTTT.

The rearrangement links TRBV27 to TRBJ2-1; possibly TRBD2 for D (5 bases). The germline V and J ends were trimmed by 8 bases and 3 bases, with 23 bases remaining between them. The germline V gene has CDR1 MNHEY and CDR2 SMNVEV (reference sequence). This CDR3 contains 17 residues. For the CDR3, the DNA is TGTGCCAGCCGAGCCGAATTCACTAGGCTTTTCTACAATGAGCAGTTCTTC. It is translated as CASRAEFTRLFYNEQFF.

The chain uses TRBV6-1 and TRBJ2-4, with D uncertain. Trimming pared 1 base from V and 0 bases from J, leaving 13 bases between. Looked up from germline, CDR1 is MNHNS and CDR2 is SASEGT. The CDR3 contains 17 residues. CDR3 nucleotide sequence: TGTGCCAGCAGTGAAGACGAACAGATACTAGCCAAAAACATTCAGTACTTC. This sequence encodes CASSEDEQILAKNIQYF.

CDR3 region: CASSLVRRQSSGANVLTF. Here the CDR3 DNA reads TGTGCCAGCAGCTTAGTTAGGCGACAGAGCTCTGGGGCCAACGTCCTGACTTTC. This rearrangement joins TRBV7-9 to TRBJ2-6, with D possibly TRBD1 on 5 matching bases. The CDR3 loop spans 18 amino acids. V lost 1 base to trimming and J lost 0 bases, with 13 bases between them. Per germline, CDR1 SEHNR and CDR2 FQNEAQ (reference sequence).

This clone has just one count. The genes are TRBV4-2 and TRBJ2-2; TRBD1 is a possible D gene (6 bases). The ends were cut back, 4 bases at V and 1 base at J, with 13 bases in the middle. CDR3 length: 16 residues. Germline CDR1 and CDR2: LGHNA and YNFKEQ. The DNA of the CDR3 is TGTGCCAGCAGCCGAATAGTAGGGGGGAACACCGGGGAGCTGTTTTTT. Protein: CASSRIVGGNTGELFF.

The chain couples TRBV5-1 to TRBJ2-5, with D perhaps matching TRBD2 (5 bases). The ends were cut back, 0 bases at V and 2 bases at J, with 8 bases in the middle. This CDR3 region has 14 residues. Germline loops: CDR1 SGHRS, CDR2 YFSETQ. The DNA of the CDR3 is TGCGCCAGCAGCTTGGGGTCGGGGCAAGAGACCCAGTACTTC. This encodes CASSLGSGQETQYF.

V gene TRBV7-6 combines with J gene TRBJ1-5, with 9 bases aligning to TRBD1. Germline V gene lookup returns CDR1 SGHVS and CDR2 FNYEAQ. The CDR3 extends over 18 amino acids. V lost 5 bases and J lost 4; bases outside the gene matches: 15. The CDR3 DNA is TGTGCCAGCAGCCAGGACCCGGGACAGGGCGATAGGAATCAGCCCCAGCATTTT. Translating it yields CASSQDPGQGDRNQPQHF.

The chain employs TRBV7-3 and TRBJ1-1; 9 bases agree with TRBD1. The V gene's germline CDR1 is SGHTA and CDR2 FQGTGA. V shed 3 bases, J shed 5 bases, and the junction held 7 bases outside the gene matches. This CDR3 comprises 15 residues. CDR3 sequence (DNA): TGTGCCAGCAGCTTGTGGGACAGGGCGGGTACTGAAGCTTTCTTT. This sequence encodes CASSLWDRAGTEAFF.

V and J are TRBV20-1 and TRBJ2-1; 7 nucleotides match TRBD2. The CDR3 length is 11 residues. Germline CDR1 DFQATT, CDR2 SNEGSKA (reference sequence). J gave up 11 bases and V 6 bases, and 7 bases lay outside the gene matches. The CDR3 spells CSAPWGTKQFF. In DNA, the CDR3 is TGCAGTGCCCCTTGGGGGACTAAGCAGTTCTTC.

The gene calls are TRBV5-1 and TRBJ2-3; 9 nucleotides match TRBD1. V lost 4 bases and J lost 4; bases outside the gene matches: 4. CDR3 length equals 14 residues. CDR1 is SGHRS, CDR2 YFSETQ, per germline. CDR3 protein: CASSPGTGSDTQYF. The CDR3 nucleotides are TGCGCCAGCAGCCCCGGGACAGGGTCAGATACGCAGTATTTT.

The DNA of the CDR3 is TGTGCCAGCAGCCCCCCCTTGGGGGCTCGGGGAGATACGCAGTATTTT. Translating gives CASSPPLGARGDTQYF. The V gene is TRBV7-2, the J gene TRBJ2-3, with a possible D match to TRBD1 (6 bases). Germline V gene data show CDR1 as SGHTA and CDR2 as FQGNSA. CDR3 length equals 16 residues. Trimming left V 5 bases short and J 5 bases short, with 20 bases between.

This clone was recorded at least ten times. The chain combines TRBV19 with TRBJ1-4; D is uncertain. V was pared by 2 bases and J by 4 bases, with 5 bases between. In germline, CDR1 is LNHDA, CDR2 SQIVND (reference sequence). The CDR3 consists of 13 residues. CDR3 in amino acids: CASSISSNEKLFF. CDR3 coding DNA: TGTGCCAGTAGTATATCCAGTAATGAAAAACTGTTTTTT.

The chain combines TRBV7-2 with TRBJ2-1, with no clear D. Trimming stripped 3 bases from V and 0 bases from J, with 9 bases between. The V gene's germline CDR1 is SGHTA and CDR2 FQGNSA. CDR3 length equals 15 residues. The CDR3 loop reads CASSLELSSYNEQFF. In DNA, the CDR3 is TGTGCCAGCAGCTTGGAGCTGAGCTCCTACAATGAGCAGTTCTTC.

The chain joins TRBV28 to TRBJ1-5, with 8 bases lining up with TRBD1. This CDR3 has 14 amino acids. Looked up from germline, CDR1 is MDHEN and CDR2 is SYDVKM. The J segment lost 1 base and the V segment lost 4 bases, leaving 0 bases of the junction unmatched. CDR3 amino acids: CASSWDRSNQPQHF. CDR3 DNA: TGTGCCAGCAGTTGGGACAGGAGCAATCAGCCCCAGCATTTT.

The sample holds one count of this clone. The rearrangement joins TRBV11-2 to TRBJ2-2; D may be TRBD1 (5 bases). This CDR3 has 16 amino acids. CDR1 is SGHAT and CDR2 is FQNNGV in the germline V gene. Trimming removed 4 bases at V and 2 bases at J, with 14 bases between. CDR3 nucleotides: TGTGCCAGCAGCTCCCTAAGGGGATCTAACACCGGGGAGCTGTTTTTT. Its translation is CASSSLRGSNTGELFF.

The V call is TRBV7-8, the J call TRBJ2-7; 7 positions agree with TRBD1. V lost 5 bases, J lost 3 bases, and 10 bases stayed unmatched. Germline CDR1 is SGHVS and CDR2 is FQNEAQ. The CDR3 totals 15 residues. Here the CDR3 reads CASSPRRDSLYEQYF. The CDR3 bases are TGTGCCAGCAGCCCACGCCGGGACAGTCTCTACGAGCAGTACTTC.

The chain combines TRBV6-5 with TRBJ1-2; the D is unclear. Trimming took 0 bases from V and 3 from J, leaving 8 bases between them. CDR1 and CDR2 (germline): MNHEY, SVGAGI. This CDR3 contains 14 residues. DNA of the CDR3: TGTGCCAGCAGTTACTCGATCGGGTACTATGGCTACACCTTC. This encodes CASSYSIGYYGYTF.

V and J are TRBV11-3 and TRBJ2-5; tentative D call: TRBD2 (6 bases). Per germline, CDR1 SGHNT and CDR2 YENEEA. This CDR3 has 17 amino acids. V shed 8 bases and J shed 2 bases, with 24 bases lying between them. The CDR3 sequence: CASSAFENGTLQETQYF. The CDR3 DNA follows: TGTGCCAGCTCAGCCTTCGAAAACGGGACTTTACAAGAGACCCAGTACTTC.

The J gene is TRBJ2-7, the V gene TRBV5-1, with TRBD1 identical over 9 bases. The CDR3 runs to 16 residues. CDR1 is SGHRS and CDR2 is YFSETQ in the germline V gene. Germline trimming cut 2 bases from V and 2 bases from J; bases unmatched to any gene: 8. The chain's CDR3 is CASSFTGTGPTYEQYF. The CDR3 DNA reads TGCGCCAGCAGCTTTACCGGGACAGGGCCCACCTACGAGCAGTACTTC.